These 2 T cell receptor beta chains came from one sample sequenced in a study of cytomegalovirus exposure and HLA in healthy donors. The assay was immunoSEQ multiplex PCR, and TCRdb's table has in-frame clones only and misses some. The sample shows some 68,000 clones, around 97% of them seen only once. Sequenced sample: PBMCs. Receptors originate from a man aged 18 to 29 in good health and CMV-seronegative.

This chain joins TRBV6-6 and TRBJ1-2; D is possibly TRBD1 (5 bases). This CDR3 has 15 residues. The V gene's germline CDR1 is MNHNY and CDR2 SVGAGI (reference sequence). V lost 7 bases and J 6 bases, leaving 21 bases between the germline ends. Here the CDR3 DNA reads TGTGCCAGCACCCAAACGAAAGACAGAACAAATGGCTACACCTTC. Protein product: CASTQTKDRTNGYTF.

The chain is built from TRBV21-1 and TRBJ1-2; TRBD1 was called by the table and not checked on the DNA. TRBV21-1 is a pseudogene locus. CDR3 length equals 11 residues. The CDR3 sequence is CASNLQDSYTF. In DNA, the CDR3 is TGTGCCAGCAACCTACAGGATAGCTACACCTTC.